The clone carrying this TCR beta chain was counted only a few times. Its antigen remains unidentified. This record comes from a study of response to subunit inactivated influenza vaccine. MiXCR, run by TCRdb on the RT-PCR reads, gives a single entry per CDR3 protein. The table includes some 520,000 distinct CDR3 sequences, 16% detected once. General study points: That few new T cells are recruited by each seasonal influenza vaccination was the authors' suggestion.

The J segment lost 6 bases and the V segment lost 5 bases, leaving 11 bases of the junction unmatched. This CDR3 region has 15 residues. The germline V gene has CDR1 SEHNR and CDR2 FQNEAQ (reference sequence). Specimen: CD4+ T cells sorted from PBMCs, collected roughly 24 months after vaccination. This chain joins TRBV7-9 and TRBJ2-7, with 9 bases that match TRBD1. The TCR originated in a man aged 50 to 69 who received an inactivated influenza vaccine. The DNA of the CDR3 is TGTGCCAGCAGCCCCCCAAGGGACAGGGCCAGCGAGCAGTACTTC. This encodes CASSPPRDRASEQYF.